These T cell receptor beta chains were read from a single sample in a study of cytomegalovirus exposure and HLA in healthy donors. Clones were read by immunoSEQ multiplex PCR, and TCRdb kept only the in-frame ones, dropping some. Here the sample spans about 130,000 clones, approximately 62% being singletons. The sequenced material came from PBMCs. The receptor set was obtained from a human donor in good health. Both conserved end residues are part of each CDR3. The order of the fields is clone size, J gene, V gene, CDR3 length, D gene, CDR3 DNA, CDR3 protein. D genes are given only for firm matches. Not all rows give a size; the values are once, few, many and, for expanded clones, a class.

clone size: few; J gene: TRBJ2-2; V gene: TRBV5-1; CDR3 length: 16; D gene: NA; CDR3 DNA: TGCGCCAGCAGCTTGGGTTTTAGCGTCGAGACCGGGGAGCTGTTTTTT; CDR3 protein: CASSLGFSVETGELFF
clone size: few; J gene: TRBJ2-2; V gene: TRBV21-1; CDR3 length: 16; D gene: NA; CDR3 DNA: TGTGCCAGCAGCAAAGCGTGGGGTCGGAGGACCGGGGAGCTGTTTTTT; CDR3 protein: CASSKAWGRRTGELFF
clone size: few; J gene: TRBJ1-1; V gene: TRBV29-1; CDR3 length: 13; D gene: NA; CDR3 DNA: TGCAGCGTTTGTCTTTTGGGGAGGACTGAAGCTTTCTTT; CDR3 protein: CSVCLLGRTEAFF
clone size: few; J gene: TRBJ2-7; V gene: TRBV11-3; CDR3 length: 13; D gene: NA; CDR3 DNA: TGTGCCAGCAGCTTAGAATGGACAGAAGAGCAGTACTTC; CDR3 protein: CASSLEWTEEQYF
clone size: NA; J gene: TRBJ1-4; V gene: TRBV11-2; CDR3 length: 14; D gene: NA; CDR3 DNA: TGTGCCAGCAGCTTAGGAGGGCTGCTTGAAAAACTGTTTTTT; CDR3 protein: CASSLGGLLEKLFF
clone size: NA; J gene: TRBJ2-1; V gene: TRBV6-4; CDR3 length: 15; D gene: NA; CDR3 DNA: TGTGCCAGCAGTGTATTCCGCGGGCCGTACAATGAGCAGTTCTTC; CDR3 protein: CASSVFRGPYNEQFF
clone size: NA; J gene: TRBJ1-1; V gene: TRBV7-9; CDR3 length: 15; D gene: TRBD1; CDR3 DNA: TGTGCCAGCAGCTTAGGGACAGGCGTCAACACTGAAGCTTTCTTT; CDR3 protein: CASSLGTGVNTEAFF
clone size: NA; J gene: TRBJ1-2; V gene: TRBV6-5; CDR3 length: 16; D gene: TRBD1; CDR3 DNA: TGTGCCAGCAGTTACTCACAGGGGGCACAGTACTATGGCTACACCTTC; CDR3 protein: CASSYSQGAQYYGYTF
clone size: NA; J gene: TRBJ1-2; V gene: TRBV4-1; CDR3 length: 16; D gene: NA; CDR3 DNA: TGCGCCAGCAGCCAAGATGAAGTTTCAGGGGTTTATGGCTACACCTTC; CDR3 protein: CASSQDEVSGVYGYTF
clone size: NA; J gene: TRBJ2-7; V gene: TRBV5-6; CDR3 length: 16; D gene: NA; CDR3 DNA: TGTGCCAGCAGCCAAGGATTGCCAGGGACAATCCACGAGCAGTACTTC; CDR3 protein: CASSQGLPGTIHEQYF
clone size: few; J gene: TRBJ2-5; V gene: TRBV21-1; CDR3 length: 14; D gene: NA; CDR3 DNA: TGTGCCAGCAGCAAAAGGGCGGGTGGGGAGACCCAGTACTTC; CDR3 protein: CASSKRAGGETQYF
clone size: NA; J gene: TRBJ2-7; V gene: TRBV15; CDR3 length: 13; D gene: TRBD2; CDR3 DNA: TGTGCCACGAGGACTAGCGGGAGTCGCGAGCAGTACTTC; CDR3 protein: CATRTSGSREQYF
clone size: NA; J gene: TRBJ2-7; V gene: TRBV10-1; CDR3 length: 14; D gene: TRBD2; CDR3 DNA: TGCGCCAGCAGTGATGAGCGGGAGGTCTACGAGCAGTACTTC; CDR3 protein: CASSDEREVYEQYF
clone size: NA; J gene: TRBJ1-2; V gene: TRBV27; CDR3 length: 14; D gene: NA; CDR3 DNA: TGTGCCAGCAGTGCCCTCCGGGGGTGGGATGGCTACACCTTC; CDR3 protein: CASSALRGWDGYTF
clone size: NA; J gene: TRBJ1-2; V gene: TRBV11-2; CDR3 length: 14; D gene: NA; CDR3 DNA: TGTGCCAGCAGTCTCGGGGTCCCCAACTATGGCTACACCTTC; CDR3 protein: CASSLGVPNYGYTF
clone size: NA; J gene: TRBJ2-7; V gene: TRBV10-3; CDR3 length: 14; D gene: TRBD1; CDR3 DNA: TGTGCCATCAGTGGGTTGGACAGGGGTCACGAGCAGTACTTC; CDR3 protein: CAISGLDRGHEQYF
clone size: NA; J gene: TRBJ2-3; V gene: TRBV5-1; CDR3 length: 16; D gene: TRBD2; CDR3 DNA: TGCGCCAGCAGCACCGGGACTAGCGGGATTGCAGATACGCAGTATTTT; CDR3 protein: CASSTGTSGIADTQYF
clone size: NA; J gene: TRBJ2-5; V gene: TRBV18; CDR3 length: 15; D gene: TRBD1; CDR3 DNA: TGTGCCAGCTCACCTGGGACAGGGGGCCAAGAGACCCAGTACTTC; CDR3 protein: CASSPGTGGQETQYF
clone size: NA; J gene: TRBJ2-7; V gene: TRBV11-3; CDR3 length: 15; D gene: NA; CDR3 DNA: TGTGCCAGCAGCCTAGAAGACAGCTCCCGAAGCGAGCAGTACTTC; CDR3 protein: CASSLEDSSRSEQYF
clone size: few; J gene: TRBJ2-5; V gene: TRBV4-1; CDR3 length: 13; D gene: TRBD1; CDR3 DNA: TGCGCCAGCAGCACTACCAGGGGGGAGACCCAGTACTTC; CDR3 protein: CASSTTRGETQYF
clone size: NA; J gene: TRBJ2-7; V gene: TRBV29-1; CDR3 length: 12; D gene: NA; CDR3 DNA: TGCAGCGTTGTCAGGGAGGACTACGAGCAGTACTTC; CDR3 protein: CSVVREDYEQYF
clone size: NA; J gene: TRBJ2-7; V gene: TRBV28; CDR3 length: 14; D gene: TRBD2; CDR3 DNA: TGTGCCAGCTCCCTTGGGGGGGACTCCTACGAGCAGTACTTC; CDR3 protein: CASSLGGDSYEQYF
clone size: NA; J gene: TRBJ2-5; V gene: TRBV5-4; CDR3 length: 13; D gene: TRBD1; CDR3 DNA: TGTGCCAGCACTACTGGACAGGAAGAGACCCAGTACTTC; CDR3 protein: CASTTGQEETQYF
clone size: NA; J gene: TRBJ2-7; V gene: TRBV5-1; CDR3 length: 19; D gene: TRBD2; CDR3 DNA: TGCGCCAGCAGCTTGGGACCTTTGGAACTAGCGGGGGATTCCTACGAGCAGTACTTC; CDR3 protein: CASSLGPLELAGDSYEQYF
clone size: NA; J gene: TRBJ2-7; V gene: TRBV20-1; CDR3 length: 11; D gene: NA; CDR3 DNA: TGCAGTGCGTCAGTCCAGTACGAGCAGTACTTC; CDR3 protein: CSASVQYEQYF
clone size: NA; J gene: TRBJ1-4; V gene: TRBV6-1; CDR3 length: 15; D gene: NA; CDR3 DNA: TGTGCCAGCAGTGAAGCGGGGAGGGCATCGGGAAAACTGTTTTTT; CDR3 protein: CASSEAGRASGKLFF